This T cell receptor (beta chain) was identified in a study of blood T cell repertoires in COVID-19. About the research overall: Some COVID-19 samples were acute and others convalescent; all came from the United States, Italy and Spain. The analysed material was cDNA or gDNA that came from T cells, B-cell-depleted T cells, or PBMCs.

Enrollment of patients from Seattle took place during active infection, with longitudinal follow-up. CDR3 length: 16 amino acids. With 3 bases clipped from V and 6 bases from J, the junction kept 12 bases outside the gene matches. CDR1 is SGHRS and CDR2 is YFSETQ in the germline V gene. Data came from immunoSEQ multiplex PCR; TCRdb stores just in-frame clones and leaves some out. This sample carries about 300,000 clones, roughly 90% of them seen once, and the ten largest clones take more than 6%. Sequenced: peripheral blood. The V and J genes are TRBV5-1 and TRBJ2-1; 7 bases are shared with TRBD2. The clonotype originates from a woman in her 30s with COVID-19, enrolled during active disease. The CDR3 is CASSWGSGTTPNEQFF. The CDR3 DNA sequence: TGCGCCAGCAGCTGGGGCAGCGGGACGACCCCCAATGAGCAGTTCTTC.